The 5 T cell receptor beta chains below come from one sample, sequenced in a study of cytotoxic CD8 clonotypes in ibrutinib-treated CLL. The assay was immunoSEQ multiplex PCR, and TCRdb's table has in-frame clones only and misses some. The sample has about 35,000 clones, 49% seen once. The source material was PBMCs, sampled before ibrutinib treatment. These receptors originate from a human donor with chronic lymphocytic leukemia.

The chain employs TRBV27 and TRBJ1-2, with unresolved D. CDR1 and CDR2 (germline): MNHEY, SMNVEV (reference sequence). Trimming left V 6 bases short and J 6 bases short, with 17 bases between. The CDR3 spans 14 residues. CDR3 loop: CASRGILAPNGYTF. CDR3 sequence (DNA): TGTGCCAGCAGGGGTATCTTGGCGCCTAATGGCTACACCTTC.

CDR3 bases: TGTGCCAGCAGCAGATACAGGGTAGGATCCTACAATGAGCAGTTCTTC. Translated: CASSRYRVGSYNEQFF. The J gene is TRBJ2-1, the V gene TRBV9, with D perhaps matching TRBD1 (6 bases). The CDR3 consists of 16 residues. V lost 4 bases and J lost 1, with 15 bases in between. Germline V CDR1 and CDR2: SGDLS, YYNGEE.

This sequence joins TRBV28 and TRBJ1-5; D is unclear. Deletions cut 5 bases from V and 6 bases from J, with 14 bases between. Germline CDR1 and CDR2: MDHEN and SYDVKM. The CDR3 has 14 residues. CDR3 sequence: CASSPPGSGQPQHF. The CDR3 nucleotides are TGTGCCAGCAGTCCCCCGGGAAGCGGTCAGCCCCAGCATTTT.

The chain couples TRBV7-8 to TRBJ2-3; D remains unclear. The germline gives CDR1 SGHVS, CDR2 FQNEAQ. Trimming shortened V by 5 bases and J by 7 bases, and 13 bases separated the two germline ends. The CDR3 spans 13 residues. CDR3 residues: CASSAGDANTQYF. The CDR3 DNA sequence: TGTGCCAGCAGCGCCGGAGACGCCAATACGCAGTATTTT.

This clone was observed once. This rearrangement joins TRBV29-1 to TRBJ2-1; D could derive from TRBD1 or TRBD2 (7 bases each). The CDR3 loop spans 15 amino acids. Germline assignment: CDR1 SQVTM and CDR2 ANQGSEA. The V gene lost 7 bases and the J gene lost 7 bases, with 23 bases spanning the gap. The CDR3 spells CSGEGRAGGRNEQFF. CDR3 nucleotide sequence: TGCAGCGGGGAGGGGAGGGCAGGGGGGCGGAATGAGCAGTTCTTC.